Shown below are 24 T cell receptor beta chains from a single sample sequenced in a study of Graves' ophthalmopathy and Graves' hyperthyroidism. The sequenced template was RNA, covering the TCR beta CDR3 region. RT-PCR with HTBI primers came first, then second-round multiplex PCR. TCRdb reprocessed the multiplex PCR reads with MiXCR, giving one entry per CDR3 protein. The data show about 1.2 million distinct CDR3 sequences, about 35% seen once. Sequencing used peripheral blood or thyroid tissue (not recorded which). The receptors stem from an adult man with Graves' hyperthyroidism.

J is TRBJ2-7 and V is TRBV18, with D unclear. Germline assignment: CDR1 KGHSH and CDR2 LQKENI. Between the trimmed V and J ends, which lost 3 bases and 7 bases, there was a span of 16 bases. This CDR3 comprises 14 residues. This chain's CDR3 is CASSPPGPAREQYF. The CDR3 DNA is TGTGCCAGCTCACCTCCCGGGCCTGCTAGGGAGCAGTACTTC.

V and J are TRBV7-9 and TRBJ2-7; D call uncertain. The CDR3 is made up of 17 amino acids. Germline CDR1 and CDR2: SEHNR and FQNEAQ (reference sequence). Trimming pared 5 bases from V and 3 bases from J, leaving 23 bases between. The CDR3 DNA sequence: TGTGCCAGCAGCCTAACCCCCTTTCAGGAAAAAATCTACGAGCAGTACTTC. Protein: CASSLTPFQEKIYEQYF. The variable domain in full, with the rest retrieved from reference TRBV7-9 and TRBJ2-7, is DTGVSQNPRHKITKRGQNVTFRCDPISEHNRLYWYRQTLGQGPEFLTYFQNEAQLEKSRLLSDRFSAERPKGSFSTLEIQRTEQGDSAMYLCASSLTPFQEKIYEQYFGPGTRLTVT.

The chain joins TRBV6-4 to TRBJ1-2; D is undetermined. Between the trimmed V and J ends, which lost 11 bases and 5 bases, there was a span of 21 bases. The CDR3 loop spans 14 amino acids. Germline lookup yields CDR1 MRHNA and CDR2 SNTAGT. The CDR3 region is CAAILRVLHYGYTF. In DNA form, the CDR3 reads TGTGCCGCCATACTTCGGGTTCTGCATTATGGCTACACCTTC.

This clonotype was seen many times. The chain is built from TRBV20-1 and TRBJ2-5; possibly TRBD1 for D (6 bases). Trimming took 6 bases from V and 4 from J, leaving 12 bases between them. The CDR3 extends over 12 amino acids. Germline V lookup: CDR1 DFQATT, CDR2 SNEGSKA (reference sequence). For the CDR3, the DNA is TGCAGTGCAAGACAGGCTGGAGAGACCCAGTACTTC. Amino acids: CSARQAGETQYF.

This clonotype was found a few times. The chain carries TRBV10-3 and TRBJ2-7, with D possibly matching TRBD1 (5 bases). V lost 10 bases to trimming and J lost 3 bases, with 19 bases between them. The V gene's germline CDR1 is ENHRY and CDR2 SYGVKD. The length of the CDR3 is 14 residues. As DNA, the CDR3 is TGTGCCAGCAGGCGTAGGGGAAAAAACTACGAGCAGTACTTC. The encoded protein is CASRRRGKNYEQYF.

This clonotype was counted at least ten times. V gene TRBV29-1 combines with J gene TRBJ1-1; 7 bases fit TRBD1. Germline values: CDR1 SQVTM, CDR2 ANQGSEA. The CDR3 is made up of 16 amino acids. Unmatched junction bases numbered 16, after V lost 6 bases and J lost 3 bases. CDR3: CSVPSGEGAWDTEAFF. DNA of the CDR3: TGCAGCGTCCCCTCCGGTGAGGGGGCATGGGACACTGAAGCTTTCTTT.

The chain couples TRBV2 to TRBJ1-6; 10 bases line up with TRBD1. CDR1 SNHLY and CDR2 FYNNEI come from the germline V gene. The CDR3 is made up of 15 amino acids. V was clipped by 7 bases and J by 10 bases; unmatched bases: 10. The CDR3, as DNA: TGTGCCAGCAATTCCGGGACAGGGGTGCAATCACCCCTCCACTTT. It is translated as CASNSGTGVQSPLHF.

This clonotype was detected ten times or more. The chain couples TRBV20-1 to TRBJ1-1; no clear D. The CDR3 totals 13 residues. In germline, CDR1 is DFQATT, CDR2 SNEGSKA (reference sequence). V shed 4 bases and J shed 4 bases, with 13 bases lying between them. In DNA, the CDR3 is TGCAGTGCTATAGGGCGGCTTACCACTGAAGCTTTCTTT. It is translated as CSAIGRLTTEAFF.

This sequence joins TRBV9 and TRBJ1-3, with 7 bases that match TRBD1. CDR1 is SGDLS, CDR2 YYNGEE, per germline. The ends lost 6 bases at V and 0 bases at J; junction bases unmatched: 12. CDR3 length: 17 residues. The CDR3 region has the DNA TGTGCCAGCACTATTATACCCGGGACAGTCTCTGGAAACACCATATATTTT. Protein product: CASTIIPGTVSGNTIYF.

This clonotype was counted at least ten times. CDR3 in amino acids: CSATNLRRSLYEQYF. The CDR3 coding sequence is TGCAGTGCTACCAATCTAAGACGTTCCCTTTACGAGCAGTACTTC. The J gene is TRBJ2-7, the V gene TRBV20-1, with D uncertain. Trimming cost V 4 bases and J 4 bases, with 20 bases left between them. CDR1 and CDR2 (germline): DFQATT, SNEGSKA (reference sequence). This CDR3 contains 15 residues.

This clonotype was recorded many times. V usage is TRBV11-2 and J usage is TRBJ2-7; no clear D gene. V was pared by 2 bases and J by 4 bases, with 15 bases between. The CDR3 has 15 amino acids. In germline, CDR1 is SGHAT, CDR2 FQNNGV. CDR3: CASSLTDEGFYEQYF. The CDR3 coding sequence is TGTGCCAGCAGCTTAACCGACGAAGGCTTTTACGAGCAGTACTTC.

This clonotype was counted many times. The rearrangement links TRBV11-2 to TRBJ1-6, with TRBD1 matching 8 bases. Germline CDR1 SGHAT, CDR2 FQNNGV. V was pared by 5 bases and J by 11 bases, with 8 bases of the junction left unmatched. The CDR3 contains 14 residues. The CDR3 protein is CASSPRTGLAPLHF. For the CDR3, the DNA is TGTGCCAGCAGCCCCCGGACAGGGCTGGCACCCCTCCACTTT.

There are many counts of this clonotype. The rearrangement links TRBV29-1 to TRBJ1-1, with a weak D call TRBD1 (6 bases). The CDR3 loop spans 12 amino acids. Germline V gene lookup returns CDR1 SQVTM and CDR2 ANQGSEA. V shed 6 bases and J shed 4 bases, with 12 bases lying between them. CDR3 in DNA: TGCAGCGTCGAAACAGGGTTCACTGAAGCTTTCTTT. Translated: CSVETGFTEAFF.

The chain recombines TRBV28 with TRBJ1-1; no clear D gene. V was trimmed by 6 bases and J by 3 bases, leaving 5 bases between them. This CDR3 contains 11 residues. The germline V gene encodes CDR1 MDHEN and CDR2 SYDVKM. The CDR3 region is CASRTHTEAFF. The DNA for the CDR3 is TGTGCCAGCAGGACCCACACTGAAGCTTTCTTT.

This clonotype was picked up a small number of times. CDR3 in DNA: TGCAGTGCTAGAAGGAGGGTAACCTCCTACGAGCAGTACTTC. Translated, it gives CSARRRVTSYEQYF. The V call is TRBV20-1, the J call TRBJ2-7, with a tentative D call TRBD2 (6 bases). The ends were cut back, 2 bases at V and 0 bases at J, with 11 bases in the middle. Germline-derived CDR1 and CDR2 are DFQATT and SNEGSKA (reference sequence). This CDR3 is built from 14 residues.

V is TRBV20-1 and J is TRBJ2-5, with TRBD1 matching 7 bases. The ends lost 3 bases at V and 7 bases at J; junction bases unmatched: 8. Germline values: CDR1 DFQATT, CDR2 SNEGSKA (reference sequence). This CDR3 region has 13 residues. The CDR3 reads CSARLRGRRTQYF. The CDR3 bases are TGCAGTGCTAGGCTGAGGGGGCGCCGGACCCAGTACTTC.

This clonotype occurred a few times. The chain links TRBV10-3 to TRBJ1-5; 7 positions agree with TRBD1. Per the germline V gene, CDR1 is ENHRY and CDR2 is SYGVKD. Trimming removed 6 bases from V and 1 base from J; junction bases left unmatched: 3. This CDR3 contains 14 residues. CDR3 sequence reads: CAIREQGSNQPQHF. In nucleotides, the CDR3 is TGTGCCATCAGAGAACAGGGGAGCAATCAGCCCCAGCATTTT.

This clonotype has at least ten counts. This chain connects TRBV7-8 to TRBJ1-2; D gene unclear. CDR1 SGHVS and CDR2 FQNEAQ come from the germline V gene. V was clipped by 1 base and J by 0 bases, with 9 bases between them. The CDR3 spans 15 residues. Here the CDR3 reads CASSLVEGANYGYTF. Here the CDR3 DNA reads TGTGCCAGCAGCTTAGTCGAGGGAGCTAACTATGGCTACACCTTC.

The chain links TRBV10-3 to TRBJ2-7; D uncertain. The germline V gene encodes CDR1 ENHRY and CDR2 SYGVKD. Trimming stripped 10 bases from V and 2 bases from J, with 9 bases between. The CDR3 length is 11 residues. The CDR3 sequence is CATSSTYEQYF. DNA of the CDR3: TGTGCCACCTCCAGTACCTACGAGCAGTACTTC.

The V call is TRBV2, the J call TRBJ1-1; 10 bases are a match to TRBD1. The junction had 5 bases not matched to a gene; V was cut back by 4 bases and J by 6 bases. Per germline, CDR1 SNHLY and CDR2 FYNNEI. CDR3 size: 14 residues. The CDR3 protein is CASSVGQGVSEAFF. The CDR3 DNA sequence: TGTGCCAGCAGTGTAGGACAGGGGGTCTCTGAAGCTTTCTTT.

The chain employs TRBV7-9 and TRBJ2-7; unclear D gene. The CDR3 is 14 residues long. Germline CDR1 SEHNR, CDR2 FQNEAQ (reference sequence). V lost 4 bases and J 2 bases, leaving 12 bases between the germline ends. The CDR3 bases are TGTGCCAGCAGCTCCAAGGCATTAACCTACGAGCAGTACTTC. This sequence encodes CASSSKALTYEQYF. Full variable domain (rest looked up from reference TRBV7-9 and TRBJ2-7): DTGVSQNPRHKITKRGQNVTFRCDPISEHNRLYWYRQTLGQGPEFLTYFQNEAQLEKSRLLSDRFSAERPKGSFSTLEIQRTEQGDSAMYLCASSSKALTYEQYFGPGTRLTVT.

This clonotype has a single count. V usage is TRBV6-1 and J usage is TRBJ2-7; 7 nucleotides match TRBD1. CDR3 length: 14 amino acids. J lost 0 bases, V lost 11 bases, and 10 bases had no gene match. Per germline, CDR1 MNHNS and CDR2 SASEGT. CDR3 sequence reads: CAGITTGSSYEQYF. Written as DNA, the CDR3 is TGTGCCGGCATTACGACAGGGAGCTCCTACGAGCAGTACTTC.

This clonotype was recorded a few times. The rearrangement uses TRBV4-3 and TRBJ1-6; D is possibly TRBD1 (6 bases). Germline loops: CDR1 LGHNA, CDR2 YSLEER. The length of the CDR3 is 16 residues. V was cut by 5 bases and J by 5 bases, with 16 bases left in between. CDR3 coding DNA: TGCGCCAGCAGCGCCAGACTAGGACAGAATAATTCACCCCTCCACTTT. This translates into CASSARLGQNNSPLHF.

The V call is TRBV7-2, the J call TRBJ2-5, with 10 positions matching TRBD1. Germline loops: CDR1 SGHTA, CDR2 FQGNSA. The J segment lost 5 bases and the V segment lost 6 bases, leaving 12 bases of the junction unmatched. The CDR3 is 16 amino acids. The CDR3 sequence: CASRDRGREKYETQYF. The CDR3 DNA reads TGTGCCAGCAGAGACAGGGGGCGGGAGAAGTATGAGACCCAGTACTTC.